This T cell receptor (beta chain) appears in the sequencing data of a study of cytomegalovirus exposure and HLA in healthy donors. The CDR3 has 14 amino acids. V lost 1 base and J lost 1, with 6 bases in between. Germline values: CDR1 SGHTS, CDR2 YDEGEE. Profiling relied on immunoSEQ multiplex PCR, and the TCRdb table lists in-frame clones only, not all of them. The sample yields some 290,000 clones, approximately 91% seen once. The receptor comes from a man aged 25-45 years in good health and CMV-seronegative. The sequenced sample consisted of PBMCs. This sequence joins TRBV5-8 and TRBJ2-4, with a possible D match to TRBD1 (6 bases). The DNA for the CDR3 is TGTGCCAGCAGCTTGCAGGGGGCCAAAAACATTCAGTACTTC. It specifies CASSLQGAKNIQYF.